This TCR beta chain was observed in a study of technical replicates of blood from a handful of donors. The germline V gene has CDR1 SGHTA and CDR2 FQGTGA. V was clipped by 1 base and J by 3 bases, with 9 bases between them. This CDR3 comprises 14 residues. Sequencing used immunoSEQ multiplex PCR; TCRdb keeps in-frame clones, though not all of them. The table has under 15,000 clones, roughly 94% seen once; the top ten hold roughly 6.9%. The chain combines TRBV7-3 with TRBJ1-2; D is perhaps TRBD1 (5 bases). Sequenced material: PBMCs. The TCR was taken from a human donor in good health. The CDR3 DNA follows: TGTGCCAGCAGCTTAAATCAAGGGGACTATGGCTACACCTTC. It encodes CASSLNQGDYGYTF. The whole variable domain, remainder taken from reference TRBV7-3 and TRBJ1-2, is GAGVSQTPSNKVTEKGKYVELRCDPISGHTALYWYRQSLGQGPEFLIYFQGTGAADDSGLPNDRFFAVRPEGSVSTLKIQRTERGDSAVYLCASSLNQGDYGYTFGSGTRLTVV.